This TCR beta chain comes out of a study of OX40 agonist ivuxolimab in advanced cancers. Study results and limitations: Expanded clones tended on average to be more numerous among CD8+ T cells than CD4+. Dose levels from 0.1 to 3.0 mg/kg saw CD4+ and CD8+ blood T cells expand clonally by week 6. Some patients without response likewise showed low normalized clonal expansion.

To note about this clone: What it recognizes is unknown.

Measured with immunoSEQ multiplex PCR; TCRdb has only the in-frame clones, and not every one. The sample lists roughly 80,000 clones; around 87% were seen once. CDR3 length equals 12 residues. Per the germline V gene, CDR1 is MNHNY and CDR2 is SVGAGI (reference sequence). Trimming took off 4 bases at V and 3 bases at J, with 7 bases between the two ends. The sample consisted of CD4+ or CD8+ T cells sorted from blood, taken in a trial of the OX40 agonist ivuxolimab. The chain joins TRBV6-6 to TRBJ2-7; D is perhaps TRBD1 (5 bases). The clonotype comes from an adult with an advanced solid tumor such as melanoma, head and neck, liver or kidney cancer. CDR3 sequence: CASSSRVYEQYF. The DNA of the CDR3 is TGTGCCAGCAGTTCCAGGGTCTACGAGCAGTACTTC.